These 27 T cell receptor beta chains came from one sample sequenced in a study of response to subunit inactivated influenza vaccine. TCRdb redid the calling of the RT-PCR reads with MiXCR, one entry per CDR3 protein. The repertoire holds approximately 520,000 distinct CDR3 sequences, with about 17% as singletons. The sample was CD4+ T cells sorted from PBMCs, taken around 2 years after vaccination. The receptors stem from a man aged 50 to 69 who received an inactivated influenza vaccine.

In its sample, this clonotype was seen a few times. The CDR3 region has the DNA TGTGCCTGGAGTCGACAGCTCTACGAGCAGTACTTC. Translation: CAWSRQLYEQYF. The chain uses TRBV30 and TRBJ2-7; D might be TRBD1 (5 bases). Germline CDR1 is GTSNPN and CDR2 is SVGIG (reference sequence). The CDR3 has 12 amino acids. V was clipped by 2 bases and J by 3 bases, with 8 bases between them.

This clonotype appeared a few times. The rearrangement uses TRBV20-1 and TRBJ2-1; the match to TRBD1 covers 10 bases. The trim removed 1 base at V and 6 bases at J, leaving 6 bases unmatched. This CDR3 spans 15 amino acids. Germline assignment: CDR1 DFQATT and CDR2 SNEGSKA (reference sequence). CDR3 in DNA: TGCAGTGCTAGAGCGCCGGGACAGGGGATCAATGAGCAGTTCTTC. Amino acids: CSARAPGQGINEQFF.

This chain uses TRBV6-1 with TRBJ2-7; D may be TRBD2 (5 bases). Germline CDR1 and CDR2: MNHNS and SASEGT. V dropped 2 bases and J dropped 3 bases, with 11 bases sitting between them. There are 14 residues in the CDR3. As DNA, the CDR3 is TGTGCCAGCAGTGAAAGCGGACGGTACTACGAGCAGTACTTC. Protein sequence: CASSESGRYYEQYF.

V usage is TRBV3-1 and J usage is TRBJ1-2; maybe TRBD1 (6 bases). V gave up 4 bases and J gave up 0 bases, with 9 bases separating them. The CDR3 extends over 14 amino acids. CDR1 and CDR2 from the germline V gene are LGHDT and YNNKEL (reference sequence). This CDR3 reads CASSPGHANYGYTF. CDR3 nucleotides: TGTGCCAGCAGCCCGGGACACGCTAACTATGGCTACACCTTC.

This clonotype was counted only a few times. The chain carries TRBV18 and TRBJ2-3; no clear D. V was shortened by 6 bases and J by 5 bases, with 9 bases between the two germline ends. Germline lookup yields CDR1 KGHSH and CDR2 LQKENI. CDR3 length equals 12 residues. This CDR3 is CASSSARDTQYF. CDR3 DNA: TGTGCCAGCTCCTCCGCAAGAGATACGCAGTATTTT.

The CDR3 coding sequence is TGCGCCAGCACCCCCGGGACTAGCGAAAACATTCAGTACTTC. Translated, it gives CASTPGTSENIQYF. This rearrangement joins TRBV5-1 to TRBJ2-4; 10 bases are a match to TRBD2. J gave up 5 bases and V 6 bases, and 5 bases lay outside the gene matches. The CDR3 runs 14 residues. CDR1 SGHRS and CDR2 YFSETQ come from the germline V gene. Full variable domain (outside the CDR3, taken from reference TRBV5-1 and TRBJ2-4): KAGVTQTPRYLIKTRGQQVTLSCSPISGHRSVSWYQQTPGQGLQFLFEYFSETQRNKGNFPGRFSGRQFSNSRSEMNVSTLELGDSALYLCASTPGTSENIQYFGAGTRLSVL.

This clonotype has only a few counts. The V call is TRBV11-1, the J call TRBJ2-3; possible D gene TRBD1, 5 bases. The CDR3 is 15 residues long. Germline CDR1 reads SGHAT; CDR2 reads FQDESV (reference sequence). Trimming removed 5 bases from V and 4 bases from J, with 16 bases in between. The CDR3 DNA reads as TGTGCCAGCAGCCTGCAGGGCCTCATGCCAGATACGCAGTATTTT. Translating it yields CASSLQGLMPDTQYF.

This clonotype came up many times. The J gene is TRBJ2-3, the V gene TRBV7-9, with 8 bases identical to TRBD1. There are 16 residues in the CDR3. V shed 5 bases and J 2 bases; nucleotides not matched to a gene: 9. CDR1 is SEHNR and CDR2 is FQNEAQ in the germline V gene (reference sequence). The CDR3 DNA sequence: TGTGCCAGCAGCCCCCGGGACAGGCAAAACACAGATACGCAGTATTTT. As protein: CASSPRDRQNTDTQYF.

Written as DNA, the CDR3 is TGTGCCATCAGTCGGGACGGATTAGCGGCCGAGCAGTACTTC. It translates to CAISRDGLAAEQYF. The chain uses TRBV10-3 and TRBJ2-7; D may be TRBD2 (6 bases). Trimming shortened V by 5 bases and J by 6 bases, and 17 bases separated the two germline ends. Germline loops: CDR1 ENHRY, CDR2 SYGVKD. The CDR3 is made up of 14 amino acids.

The chain is built from TRBV20-1 and TRBJ1-2; D is perhaps TRBD1 (6 bases). The CDR3 sequence is 14 residues long. V was trimmed by 2 bases and J by 4 bases, leaving 14 bases between them. Per germline, CDR1 DFQATT and CDR2 SNEGSKA (reference sequence). The CDR3 loop is CSARRTGAGYGYTF. CDR3 nucleotide sequence: TGCAGTGCTAGACGTACGGGGGCAGGCTATGGCTACACCTTC.

This clonotype occurred a few times. V usage is TRBV24-1 and J usage is TRBJ1-1; D is unresolved. V lost 5 bases to trimming and J lost 5 bases, with 8 bases between them. Germline V lookup: CDR1 KGHDR, CDR2 SFDVKD. The CDR3 loop spans 12 amino acids. The CDR3 is CATSGTGTEAFF. CDR3 in DNA: TGTGCCACCAGTGGTACGGGAACTGAAGCTTTCTTT.

J is TRBJ1-2 and V is TRBV12-3 or TRBV12-4, with D unclear. The CDR3 runs to 12 residues. With 0 bases removed from V and 7 bases from J, the gap between germline ends came to 6 bases. The CDR3 nucleotides are TGTGCCAGCAGTTTAGCGGGAGGTGGCTACACCTTC. It yields the protein CASSLAGGGYTF.

The V call is TRBV28, the J call TRBJ2-5, with D possibly TRBD2 on 5 matching bases. Germline assignment: CDR1 MDHEN and CDR2 SYDVKM. There are 13 residues in the CDR3. The V gene lost 5 bases and the J gene lost 2 bases, with 9 bases spanning the gap. CDR3 DNA sequence: TGTGCCAGCAGTGTAGCGCTGCAAGAGACCCAGTACTTC. Residues: CASSVALQETQYF. The full variable domain, its missing parts supplied by reference TRBV28 and TRBJ2-5, is DVKVTQSSRYLVKRTGEKVFLECVQDMDHENMFWYRQDPGLGLRLIYFSYDVKMKEKGDIPEGYSVSREKKERFSLILESASTNQTSMYLCASSVALQETQYFGPGTRLLVL.

This clonotype came up a few times. J is TRBJ2-7 and V is TRBV12-3 or TRBV12-4; 13 positions agree with TRBD2. With V trimmed by 4 bases and J by 3 bases, 6 bases remained unmatched. CDR3 size: 16 residues. CDR3 nucleotide sequence: TGTGCCAGCAGTTCCGGGACTAGCGGGAATCTCTACGAGCAGTACTTC. This translates into CASSSGTSGNLYEQYF.

This clonotype was picked up a small number of times. The CDR3 protein is CASSLSGDRAYEQYF. The CDR3 nucleotides read TGTGCCAGCAGCTTGTCGGGGGACAGGGCCTACGAGCAGTACTTC. V and J are TRBV7-9 and TRBJ2-7, with 9 bases lining up with TRBD1. The CDR3 contains 15 residues. J lost 2 bases, V lost 3 bases, and 5 bases had no gene match. Germline CDR1 and CDR2: SEHNR and FQNEAQ (reference sequence).

V usage is TRBV21-1 and J usage is TRBJ2-2; the table's D call of TRBD1 was not tested on the DNA. TRBV21-1 is annotated as a pseudogene. There are 16 residues in the CDR3. CDR3 sequence reads: CASSSGPPNYTGELFF. CDR3 bases: TGTGCCAGCAGCTCAGGACCCCCTAACTACACCGGGGAGCTGTTTTTT.

V usage is TRBV5-1 and J usage is TRBJ2-5; TRBD1 matches 9 bases. This CDR3 spans 15 amino acids. Unmatched junction bases numbered 7, after V lost 7 bases and J lost 0 bases. Germline assignment: CDR1 SGHRS and CDR2 YFSETQ. The DNA of the CDR3 is TGCGCCAGCTGTTCCGGGACAGGGTACCAAGAGACCCAGTACTTC. It yields the protein CASCSGTGYQETQYF.

This clonotype appeared a few times. J is TRBJ1-4 and V is TRBV21-1. TRBV21-1 is a pseudogene locus. The CDR3 length is 18 residues. The CDR3 region has the DNA TGTGCCAGCAGCCCACAAGATGGGCCGTCAAGGAGGTGGGAAAAACTGTTTTTT. Its protein product is CASSPQDGPSRRWEKLFF.

The chain has TRBV27 and TRBJ2-3; 9 bases are shared with TRBD1. CDR3 length: 18 residues. V shed 6 bases, J shed 1 base, and the junction held 14 bases outside the gene matches. Per germline, CDR1 MNHEY and CDR2 SMNVEV (reference sequence). The DNA for the CDR3 is TGTGCCAGCAGCCCACCCCTGGACAGGGGAGAGGGCACAGATACGCAGTATTTT. It encodes CASSPPLDRGEGTDTQYF.

This clonotype occurred many times. This sequence joins TRBV12-3 or TRBV12-4 and TRBJ2-2; D might be TRBD1 or TRBD2, each matching 5 bases. V shed 4 bases and J shed 1 base, with 10 bases lying between them. This CDR3 contains 15 residues. Here the CDR3 DNA reads TGTGCCAGCAGTTCCCGGGACGGGAACACCGGGGAGCTGTTTTTT. Residues: CASSSRDGNTGELFF.

The rearrangement joins TRBV30 to TRBJ2-3, with 8 positions matching TRBD1. With V trimmed by 0 bases and J by 4 bases, 6 bases remained unmatched. CDR1 and CDR2 from the germline V gene are GTSNPN and SVGIG (reference sequence). The CDR3 length is 15 residues. The CDR3 DNA sequence: TGTGCCTGGAGTGTACTAGGACAGGGAGCAGATACGCAGTATTTT. Its translation: CAWSVLGQGADTQYF.

The table lists this clonotype with many counts. The V call is TRBV24-1, the J call TRBJ2-3; 7 bases agree with TRBD1. The CDR3 has 16 residues. Germline CDR1 is KGHDR and CDR2 is SFDVKD. Unmatched junction bases numbered 8, after V lost 4 bases and J lost 2 bases. The CDR3 is CATSERGTANTDTQYF. The CDR3 DNA is TGTGCCACCAGTGAGAGAGGGACAGCAAACACAGATACGCAGTATTTT.

Only a few counts were recorded for this clonotype. The V gene is TRBV20-1, the J gene TRBJ2-5; 10 nucleotides match TRBD1. V lost 6 bases to trimming and J lost 4 bases; unmatched junction nucleotides: 8. This CDR3 is 14 amino acids long. CDR1 DFQATT and CDR2 SNEGSKA come from the germline V gene (reference sequence). CDR3 DNA sequence: TGCAGTGCCCCGGGACAGGGGCCCCCAGAGACCCAGTACTTC. Its translation: CSAPGQGPPETQYF.

The chain uses TRBV5-1 and TRBJ2-5, with D possibly being TRBD1 (6 bases). The germline V gene encodes CDR1 SGHRS and CDR2 YFSETQ. V lost 3 bases and J lost 4, with 22 bases in between. The CDR3 loop spans 17 amino acids. For the CDR3, the DNA is TGCGCCAGCAGCTCGAGTCCTCAGGGGAGTAGTGGAGAGACCCAGTACTTC. This translates into CASSSSPQGSSGETQYF.

The J gene is TRBJ1-5, the V gene TRBV20-1, with 7 positions matching TRBD1. Trimming cost V 2 bases and J 9 bases; bases outside gene matches: 7. The CDR3 is 13 residues long. From germline, CDR1 is DFQATT and CDR2 SNEGSKA (reference sequence). CDR3 DNA: TGCAGTGCTAGACAGACAGGGCTTCCGCCCCAGCATTTT. It codes for CSARQTGLPPQHF.

The V gene is TRBV12-3 or TRBV12-4, the J gene TRBJ2-5; a possible D gene is TRBD2 (6 bases). CDR3 length: 13 amino acids. V shed 4 bases and J shed 4 bases, with 10 bases lying between them. The DNA for the CDR3 is TGTGCCAGCAGTTCTAGCGAACGAGAGACCCAGTACTTC. Amino acid sequence: CASSSSERETQYF.

The chain has TRBV5-1 and TRBJ2-7, with D possibly called TRBD1 or TRBD2 (5 bases each). V was shortened by 5 bases and J by 7 bases, with 16 bases between the two germline ends. This CDR3 is 13 amino acids long. Per the germline V gene, CDR1 is SGHRS and CDR2 is YFSETQ. DNA for the CDR3: TGCGCCAGCAGTTGGGGGTCCAAGGGGGAGCAGTACTTC. It encodes CASSWGSKGEQYF.